This paragraph reports one T cell receptor (beta chain). The entry originates in a study of blood T cell repertoires in COVID-19. Background on the study: Recovered status in Cohort 3 required two negative PCRs, clearance, or symptom resolution.

Sequencing used immunoSEQ multiplex PCR; TCRdb keeps in-frame clones, though not all of them. The table shows 350,000 to 400,000 clones, with around 87% occurring only once. Trimming removed 5 bases at V and 4 bases at J, with 11 bases between. The CDR3 has 13 amino acids. The J gene is TRBJ1-2, the V gene TRBV12-3 or TRBV12-4; D is undetermined. Input material: PBMCs or T cells enriched from blood (not recorded which). The receptor's source is a man aged 35 to 55 in a cohort exposed to, infected with or recovered from COVID-19 (not recorded which). The DNA for the CDR3 is TGTGCCAGCAGTCCTCACCCGGTCTATGGCTACACCTTC. Its protein is CASSPHPVYGYTF.